This TCR beta chain stems from a study of cytomegalovirus exposure and HLA in healthy donors (dated by TCRdb to about 2017). A note on the overall study: An earlier analysis of several hundred of the donors reported 250 to 350 Gb of sequence data and approximately 120 million unique TCR beta sequences obtained from some 170 million T cells. Roughly 300 gigabases of sequencing data and tens of millions of unique TCR sequences were included in an early release covering several hundred HLA-typed donors. The genetic ancestry cluster associated with self-reported Caucasian donors included around four fifths of the roughly 390 genotyped donors. The study was designed to test whether signatures of past pathogen exposure could be identified by cataloging public T cell receptors. The study profiled the T cell repertoires of around 700 subjects by immunosequencing and related them to cytomegalovirus serostatus. In addition to the first cohort of 666 subjects, a separate validation cohort of 130 or so different subjects was used. To predict cytomegalovirus infection status, the study combined high-throughput TCR immunosequencing, statistical association of individual TCRs with disease status, and machine learning. In a later analysis, previously published TCR beta repertoires from 550 to 700 donors were re-analyzed and high-resolution HLA genotyping was added so that TCR occurrence patterns could be studied. Rather than drawing on any new phenotypic data, the later analysis identified candidate immune exposures from TCR beta sequences and the way those sequences occurred across donors. An earlier analysis of 587 of the donors used high-throughput TCR beta sequencing to judge whether each TCR beta V gene segment behaved as functional or pseudogenic. Donor age, sex, ethnicity and CMV serostatus were compiled alongside the repertoire data. A later genetic analysis used genome-wide SNP genotypes for about 60% of the roughly 700 donors, treating that subset as a discovery cohort. Every discovery cohort repertoire had been produced on one sequencing platform. Both class I and class II loci were covered by HLA typing, at four-digit resolution. The number of donors typed differed by locus, with 629-630 for A, B, C, DRB1 and DQB1, around 500 for DQA1, some 570 for DPA1, and 400 to 490 for DPB1. Four to six DR-DQ haplotypes were handled as single units for association and clustering because linkage in the cohort was strong. Among 398 genotyped donors of the cohort, an average of around 240,000 unique TCR beta nucleotide sequences were sequenced per donor, roughly 20% of them non-productive.

What the work shows at the level of the full study, not this receptor alone: Most TCR sequences were observed very rarely across donors, whereas some public TCRs were present in many individuals. For the cohort, immune exposure information was limited to CMV serostatus. Several of the top co-occurrence clusters appeared to be linked to parvovirus B19, influenza, CMV and Epstein-Barr virus, according to a later analysis. Linkage disequilibrium might explain the correlated functional status among segregating V segments, but an unknown experimental factor could not be excluded. Because the 87-base-pair reads could not distinguish some IMGT-functional V segments, including TRBV6-2 and TRBV6-3, those segments were excluded. A cluster of highly shared sequence variants was judged likely to be a technical artifact of the sequencing pipeline. An association between a missense DCLRE1C variant and V-gene and J-gene trimming of TCR beta chains was found in a later genetic analysis and replicated in an independent cohort. A further reported finding was that TCR beta sequences accurately predicted the HLA-A and HLA-B alleles for most subjects in the first cohort. In a later analysis, TCR association rates were found to vary across HLA loci, with the most associated TCRs seen for DRB1 alleles and the fewest for HLA-C alleles. Three of the identified cytomegalovirus-associated TCR beta chains were confirmed in vitro to be specific for cytomegalovirus antigens. Assigning TCR associations to individual alleles was difficult when HLA alleles, especially DR and DQ, strongly co-occurred. According to a later genetic analysis, donors in an Asian-associated ancestry cluster had fewer N-insertions in productive TCRs than the approximately 690-donor mean. This cohort had only TCR beta chains sequenced, and the lack of alpha or paired-chain data limited which features could be detected. Because counts were too low, roughly 18 rarely observed V segments, including chromosome 9 orphons, were left out of the earlier analysis of 587 of the donors. The authors suggested that the approach could potentially be generalized to other disease states and immunological phenotypes. Because HLA typing was unavailable for some donors at each locus, only the typed subset was used in association tests. The classifier was reported to diagnose cytomegalovirus status with high specificity and sensitivity in both the original and validation cohorts. At a false discovery rate of 0.05, a later analysis linked under 20,000 TCR beta sequences to specific HLA alleles. The study gave a list of some 150 TCR beta chains associated with cytomegalovirus. In an earlier analysis of approximately 590 of the donors, most TCR beta V segments appeared in productive rearrangements about 87% or about 30% of the time, broadly matching IMGT annotations. In a later analysis, HLA-associated TCR beta chains showed more clonal expansion and lower generation probabilities than non-associated chains that were equally common. Roughly uniform sequencing depth across donors was assumed in presence/absence analyses, although this assumption may not hold. According to a later analysis, most CMV-associated TCR beta chains appeared to be HLA-restricted, and the HLA associations seemed to be driven largely by CMV exposure.

The cohort comprised around 700 healthy bone marrow donors. At the time of sampling, every cohort member was nominally healthy, though immune exposures that went unrecorded were likely present. The donor tested CMV seronegative and was one of the 352 seronegative cohort members. Each donor provided a peripheral blood sample, and peripheral blood mononuclear cells were used for TCR beta sequencing. Genomic DNA was extracted from the blood cell samples with the Qiagen DNeasy Blood Extraction Kit. V is cut back by 0 bases and J by 8 bases, with 4 bases in the junction unmatched. From the cysteine through the phenylalanine, the CDR3 covers 16 amino acids. Only CDR3 DNA remains: 48 bases, in frame from the first base. CDR1 MNHEY and CDR2 SVGAGI were looked up in the germline V gene. Points on this clone: The clone's antigen remains unknown. Base qualities are missing; no much larger clone stands one base away.

The method was the immunoSEQ multiplex PCR assay. A mixture of 60 forward primers for TCR Vbeta segments and 13 reverse primers for TCR Jbeta segments was used in the multiplex PCR. The CDR3 region of rearranged TCR beta genes was amplified from genomic DNA by a multiplex PCR assay. The amplified TCR beta libraries were sequenced on the Illumina HiSeq System as 87-base-pair reads. The paper's processing steps were these. Across the roughly 670 repertoires, a later analysis counted 75 million to 90 million unique TCR beta chains, 8.5 million to 12 million of which were shared by at least two donors. To remove PCR and sequencing errors, raw reads were error-corrected and collapsed into unique sequences using a nearest-neighbor algorithm that merged closely related sequences. V, D and J gene segments were assigned by aligning CDR3 sequences to IMGT reference sequences. Each retained sequence needed at least a six-nucleotide match to both a V gene segment and a J gene segment. A rearrangement counted as productive if the CDR3 had no stop codons and remained in frame with V and J, and every other rearrangement counted as non-productive. CDR3 was defined according to IMGT convention as the region running from the second conserved V-encoded cysteine to the conserved J-encoded phenylalanine. In an earlier analysis of more than 550 of the donors, sequences lacking an unambiguous match to a single V gene segment were excluded. An earlier analysis of 587 of the donors classified V segments as functional when productive rearrangements were above 56.7% and as segregating when the standard deviation between donors was above 5%. A statistical classification framework was built to diagnose cytomegalovirus status from the catalog of TCR beta chain sequences. A later analysis assigned V and J genes by comparing TCR nucleotide sequences with IMGT/GENE-DB human TR gene sequences. The TCRdist pipeline was used in a later analysis to assign CDR3 sequences and most-parsimonious VDJ recombination scenarios. A later analysis defined each TCR beta chain by its CDR3 amino acid sequence plus V-gene family, and excluded reads lacking a unique V-gene family. To address suspected cross-contamination and a sequencing artifact, a later analysis removed a few hundred highly shared, low-generation-probability nucleotide sequences. A later analysis calculated a clonal expansion index for each public chain from normalized within-repertoire ranks of inferred template counts. In a later analysis, generation probabilities were computed with a VDJ recombination model fitted to out-of-frame rearrangements, and the resulting probabilities were checked against IGoR. In a later analysis, hypergeometric tests were used to score TCR-TCR, TCR-HLA and TCR-CMV co-occurrence, with a repertoire-size bias correction applied to TCR pairs. In a later analysis, false discovery rates were estimated by permuting HLA or CMV assignments 20 times. In a later analysis, co-occurring TCRs were grouped using DBSCAN, with TCRdist sequence similarity added in when clustering inside HLA-allele-positive subsets. Repertoires with fewer than 30,000 or more than 120,000 public chains were left out of co-occurrence clustering, as were about 5 repertoires with anomalous nucleotide sharing. The table was pulled from immuneACCESS by TCRdb, which kept in-frame rearrangements only. Such tables lose some clones; where checked, under half of the loss comes from unresolved V genes, and the rest has no known cause. The V and J calls and clone size come from that table; D and trimming were worked out from the DNA. Across this sample there are about 140,000 clones, with around 80% seen only once. Approximately 2.1% of the sample belongs to the ten largest clones.

The chain employs TRBV6-5 and TRBJ2-1, and TRBD2 matches 13 of the central bases. The sequence derives from a man in his thirties or forties in good health and CMV-seronegative. The sample consisted of PBMCs. The CDR3 region reads CASSYSRTSGSYEQFF. The sequenced DNA: TGTGCCAGCAGTTACTCTCGGACTAGCGGGAGTTATGAGCAGTTCTTC.